The 6 T cell receptor beta chains below all came from one sample that was sequenced in a study of blood T cell repertoires in COVID-19. The data were produced by immunoSEQ multiplex PCR, yet TCRdb's version contains in-frame clones alone and is incomplete. The sample has roughly 250,000 clones, 88% seen once. Sequenced input: peripheral blood. The origin of the receptors is a man aged 55 to 70 who had recovered from COVID-19.

The chain couples TRBV23-1 to TRBJ1-2; 7 bases fit TRBD1. TRBV23-1 is reported as an ORF; its role is uncertain. V gave up 8 bases and J gave up 7 bases; unmatched junction bases: 10. The CDR3 is 13 amino acids. The CDR3 DNA sequence: TGCGCCAGCCTCAGGGGACAGATGTGTGGCTACACCTTC. This translates into CASLRGQMCGYTF.

The V and J genes are TRBV5-1 and TRBJ2-2, with D perhaps matching TRBD1 (5 bases). The V end lost 3 bases, the J end lost 4 bases, and 13 bases lay between the germline ends. This CDR3 has 15 amino acids. Germline V gives CDR1 SGHRS, CDR2 YFSETQ. The CDR3 DNA reads TGCGCCAGCAGCTCCAGGGATGGCGGCACCGGGGAGCTGTTTTTT. This codes for CASSSRDGGTGELFF. Supplemented by reference TRBV5-1 and TRBJ2-2, the full variable domain reads KAGVTQTPRYLIKTRGQQVTLSCSPISGHRSVSWYQQTPGQGLQFLFEYFSETQRNKGNFPGRFSGRQFSNSRSEMNVSTLELGDSALYLCASSSRDGGTGELFFGEGSRLTVL.

The chain employs TRBV6-1 and TRBJ1-6; D gene unclear. The CDR3 spans 17 residues. The V end was cut by 4 bases, the J end by 0 bases, with 13 bases between. CDR1 and CDR2 (germline): MNHNS, SASEGT. The CDR3 spells CASSGIPGSSYNSPLHF. Written as DNA, the CDR3 is TGTGCCAGCAGTGGGATCCCGGGGAGCTCCTATAATTCACCCCTCCACTTT.

This chain links TRBV5-1 with TRBJ2-4; 7 bases agree with TRBD1. The CDR3 totals 16 residues. V shed 4 bases and J 8 bases; nucleotides not matched to a gene: 15. Germline V CDR1 and CDR2: SGHRS, YFSETQ. The CDR3 loop reads CASSPRQGSIRDIQYF. The CDR3 bases are TGCGCCAGCAGCCCCCGACAGGGAAGTATACGAGACATTCAGTACTTC.

This clone was seen a few times. For the CDR3, the DNA is TGTGCCAGCAGCCCCGGGACAGGGTTATACGAGCAGTACTTC. As protein: CASSPGTGLYEQYF. The chain joins TRBV9 to TRBJ2-7; TRBD1 matches at 9 bases. Trimming removed 4 bases from V and 4 bases from J; junction bases left unmatched: 6. Germline loops: CDR1 SGDLS, CDR2 YYNGEE. This CDR3 comprises 14 residues.

The J gene is TRBJ1-2, the V gene TRBV19, with 9 bases matching TRBD1. Germline assignment: CDR1 LNHDA and CDR2 SQIVND (reference sequence). The CDR3 length is 16 residues. With V trimmed by 5 bases and J by 2 bases, 9 bases remained unmatched. CDR3 nucleotides: TGTGCCAGTAGTCCTCGCCTCGGACAGGGGAACTATGGCTACACCTTC. Its protein is CASSPRLGQGNYGYTF.